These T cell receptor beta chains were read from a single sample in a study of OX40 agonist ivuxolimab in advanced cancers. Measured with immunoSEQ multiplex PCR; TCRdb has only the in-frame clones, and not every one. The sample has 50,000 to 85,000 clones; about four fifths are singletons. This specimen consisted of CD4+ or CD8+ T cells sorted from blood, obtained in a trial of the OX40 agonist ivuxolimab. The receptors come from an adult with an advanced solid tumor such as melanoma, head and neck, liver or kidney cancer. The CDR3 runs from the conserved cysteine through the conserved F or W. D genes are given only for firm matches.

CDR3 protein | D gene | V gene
CASSLSTDTQYF | NA | TRBV25-1
CASSGTINEQFF | NA | TRBV5-4
CASSPGTGAGNTIYF | TRBD1 | TRBV7-2
CASSPGQGVGGEQYF | TRBD1 | TRBV5-1
CASSLALGDGAGELFF | NA | TRBV5-5
CASSQEWAGTNNEQFF | TRBD2 | TRBV4-2
CASSPLAGSSYNEQFF | TRBD2 | TRBV5-6
CASSPGTIQETQYF | TRBD2 | TRBV5-4
CASSAGTGLQPQHF | TRBD1 | TRBV28
CAGRSSFTDTQYF | NA | TRBV7-9
CASSPRGPDTQYF | TRBD1 | TRBV7-9
CASSVTGGSGNTIYF | TRBD1 | TRBV19
CASSLYGGVKDQPQHF | NA | TRBV7-8
CASSWSNQPQHF | NA | TRBV10-2
CASSWRVSETQYF | NA | TRBV7-2
CASSFGTMNTEAFF | NA | TRBV7-3
CASSIGGWGDYTF | NA | TRBV27
CATRRDGPSGRAGDTQYF | TRBD2 | TRBV15
CASSFQHDTGELFF | NA | TRBV6-5
CASSRKDRGLSDRYEQYF | TRBD1 | TRBV11-3
CASRITGEQFF | NA | TRBV5-1
CASSAGQSGTEAFF | NA | TRBV18
CASRTDGGYTF | NA | TRBV6-5
CASSQDRGKLFF | NA | TRBV4-2